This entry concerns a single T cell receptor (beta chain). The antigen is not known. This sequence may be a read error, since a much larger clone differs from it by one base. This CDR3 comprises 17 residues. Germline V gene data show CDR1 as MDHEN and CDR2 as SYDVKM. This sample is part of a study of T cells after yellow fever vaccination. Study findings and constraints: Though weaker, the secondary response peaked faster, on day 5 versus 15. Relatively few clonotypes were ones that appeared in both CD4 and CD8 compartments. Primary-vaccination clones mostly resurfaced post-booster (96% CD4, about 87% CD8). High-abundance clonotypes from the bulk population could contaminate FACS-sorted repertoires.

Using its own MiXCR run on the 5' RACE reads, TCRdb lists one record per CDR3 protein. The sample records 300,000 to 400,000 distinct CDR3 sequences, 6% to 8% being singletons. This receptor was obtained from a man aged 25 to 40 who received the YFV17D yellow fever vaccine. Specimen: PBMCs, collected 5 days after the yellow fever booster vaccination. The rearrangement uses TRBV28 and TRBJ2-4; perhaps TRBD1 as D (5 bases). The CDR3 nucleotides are TGTGCCAGCACCACACGCCGGGCAGGGATAGCCAAAAGCATTCAGTACTTC. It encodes CASTTRRAGIAKSIQYF.